The clone carrying this TCR beta chain occurred many times. The target antigen is unknown. CDR1 and CDR2 (germline): MNHNS, SASEGT. V dropped 0 bases and J dropped 11 bases, with 17 bases sitting between them. CDR3 length equals 15 residues. The iRepertoire nested amplicon-rescue multiplex PCR amplified TCR alpha and beta CDR3s from RNA. For one-step reverse transcription and amplification, roughly 95-450 ng of tissue mRNA or PBMC total RNA was used. TCRdb re-called the multiplex PCR reads with MiXCR, one entry per CDR3 protein. The sample lists 300,000 to 450,000 distinct CDR3 sequences, roughly 41% occurring once. The sample is drawn from a study of glioma-infiltrating T cells. Study-wide background: Target coverage was about 4- to 11-fold for roughly one million blood T cells.

Study results and limitations: Gliomas, especially low-grade, showed above-expected tissue-blood divergence; non-neoplastic patients showed below. Shared blood CDR3 signature motifs marked patients with low tissue-blood divergence.

This TCR derives from a human donor with low-grade glioma or glioblastoma, undergoing nonglioma brain surgery, or in good health (not recorded which). The chain carries TRBV6-1 and TRBJ2-1; possible D gene TRBD2, 5 bases. The sequenced sample was glioma tissue, nonneoplastic brain tissue, or PBMCs (not recorded which). Here the CDR3 reads CASSEARAGGTQQFF. The CDR3 DNA is TGTGCCAGCAGTGAAGCACGCGCCGGAGGCACCCAGCAGTTCTTC.